Each of the 5 T cell receptor beta chains below was sequenced from the same sample in a study of T cell changes during pregnancy in multiple sclerosis (dated by TCRdb to about 2019). Library preparation used the immunoSEQ multiplex PCR assay. Drawn from immuneACCESS, this table holds only the in-frame rearrangements with V and J called that TCRdb kept. Clones are partly lost; checked studies trace under half to an unresolved V gene and leave the rest unexplained. The sample table contains 51,000 or so clones; only one count was recorded for 93% of them. Of the sample, approximately 1.9% falls within the top ten clones. Material: peripheral blood, obtained in the second trimester of pregnancy. The origin of the receptors is a female donor with multiple sclerosis, enrolled in a pregnancy study.

This chain connects TRBV6-5 to TRBJ2-1, with TRBD2 matching 8 bases. Germline V CDR1 and CDR2: MNHEY, SVGAGI. The CDR3 length is 15 residues. After removal of 5 bases from V and 2 bases from J, the junction contained 5 bases not matched to a gene. In nucleotides, the CDR3 is TGTGCCAGCAGTCTTAGCGGGACGACCTACAATGAGCAGTTCTTC. Translating it yields CASSLSGTTYNEQFF.

This chain connects TRBV5-6 to TRBJ2-7; D is uncertain. V was clipped by 1 base and J by 7 bases, with 9 bases between them. This CDR3 comprises 12 residues. Germline values: CDR1 SGHDT, CDR2 YYEEEE. In nucleotides, the CDR3 is TGTGCCAGCAGCTTGTTGGCAGATGAGCAGTACTTC. Translating gives CASSLLADEQYF.

The V gene is TRBV2, the J gene TRBJ2-7; 9 bases map to TRBD1. Germline V gene lookup returns CDR1 SNHLY and CDR2 FYNNEI. Germline trimming cut 7 bases from V and 3 bases from J; bases unmatched to any gene: 7. CDR3 length: 14 residues. DNA of the CDR3: TGTGCCAGCACATTGCGGACAGGGGACTACGAGCAGTACTTC. This translates into CASTLRTGDYEQYF.

The CDR3 region has the DNA TGTGCCAGCAGCCCGAACACAGGGAGCGGGGCTCAGCCCCAGCATTTT. Protein sequence: CASSPNTGSGAQPQHF. This chain links TRBV28 with TRBJ1-5; tentative D call: TRBD1 (6 bases). In germline, CDR1 is MDHEN, CDR2 SYDVKM. This CDR3 is built from 16 residues. The V gene lost 6 bases and the J gene lost 6 bases, with 21 bases spanning the gap.

The CDR3 DNA reads TGTGCCAGCAGTGAGGAGGTAGCGGGAGGGCTCTACAATGAGCAGTTCTTC. Translating gives CASSEEVAGGLYNEQFF. This chain joins TRBV6-1 and TRBJ2-1, with TRBD2 identical over 11 bases. Germline V CDR1 and CDR2: MNHNS, SASEGT. The junction had 7 bases not matched to a gene; V was cut back by 3 bases and J by 3 bases. The CDR3 consists of 17 residues.